Listed below are T cell receptor beta chains from one sample, sequenced in a study of T-cell memory formation after mild COVID-19. TCRdb fed the 5' RACE reads into MiXCR, producing one record per CDR3 protein. The table has about 470,000 distinct CDR3 sequences, around a quarter seen once. The material sequenced was PBMCs or a T cell subset sorted from them (not recorded which). Receptor source: an adult woman who had mild COVID-19 (a few samples of this study predate the infection). Cell type and time point are not known. Each CDR3 is given with its conserved first and last residue. D genes are given only for firm matches. Where a row states a size, it is once, few, many or the class of an expanded clone; other rows omit it.

v_call	d_call	j_call	clone_size	cdr3_nt	cdr3_aa
TRBV3-1	NA	TRBJ2-5	few	TGTGCCAGCAGCCAGTTCGTGGGGGGGCTCTCAGAGACCCAGTACTTC	CASSQFVGGLSETQYF
TRBV29-1	TRBD1	TRBJ2-3	few	TGCAGCGTCTCGACAGGGGCCTCAATCCATACGCAGTATTTT	CSVSTGASIHTQYF
TRBV29-1	NA	TRBJ2-7	NA	TGCAGCGCCCGATTGGGGGCCTTTCCCTACGAGCAGTACTTC	CSARLGAFPYEQYF
TRBV20-1	NA	TRBJ2-3	few	TGCAGTGCGGCAAACCCTAGCACAGATACGCAGTATTTT	CSAANPSTDTQYF
TRBV27	TRBD1	TRBJ2-1	NA	TGTGCCAGCAGTGATATGTGGGACAGGGGATACAATGAGCAGTTCTTC	CASSDMWDRGYNEQFF
TRBV28	TRBD1	TRBJ2-2	few	TGTGCCAGCAGTTTACTCCCGGGACAGGGACCTACCGGGGAGCTGTTTTTT	CASSLLPGQGPTGELFF
TRBV5-6	NA	TRBJ2-1	NA	TGTGCCAGCAGTTACCGGACTGGGAGCTCCTACAATGAGCAGTTCTTC	CASSYRTGSSYNEQFF
TRBV9	NA	TRBJ1-2	NA	TGTGCCAGCAGCGTAGTGGCCAACTATGGCTACACCTTC	CASSVVANYGYTF
TRBV5-1	TRBD2	TRBJ2-3	NA	TGCGCCAGCAGCATGATAGCGGGGGCCAGCACAGATACGCAGTATTTT	CASSMIAGASTDTQYF
TRBV6-2/TRBV6-3	NA	TRBJ1-1	NA	TGTGCCAGCAGTTACCCCCAGGGTAAGGCAAACACTGAAGCTTTCTTT	CASSYPQGKANTEAFF
TRBV10-3	NA	TRBJ1-2	once	TGTGCCATCAAGACCACCATCCCAGGGGCGTCCGGCTACACCTTC	CAIKTTIPGASGYTF
TRBV15	NA	TRBJ1-5	NA	TGTGCCACCAGCCTGGACAGAGTCAATCAGCCCCAGCATTTT	CATSLDRVNQPQHF
TRBV7-9	TRBD1	TRBJ2-3	NA	TGTGCCAGCCAATCCCGCGGGACAGGGGGCGATACGCAGTATTTT	CASQSRGTGGDTQYF
TRBV24-1	NA	TRBJ1-1	NA	TGTGCCACCAGTGATGGGGGCCCGAGGGTTCGAGCTTTCTTT	CATSDGGPRVRAFF
TRBV7-9	NA	TRBJ2-1	few	TGTGCCAGCAGCTTAGGGGGGTTCGGTGAGCAGTTCTTC	CASSLGGFGEQFF
TRBV7-2	TRBD1	TRBJ1-1	few	TGTGCCAGCAGCTTTACTAGGACAGGGTTCAACACTGAAGCTTTCTTT	CASSFTRTGFNTEAFF
TRBV25-1	NA	TRBJ1-2	few	TGTGCCAGCACCAAAGGGGGGGCGGACTATGGCTACACCTTC	CASTKGGADYGYTF
TRBV6-1	NA	TRBJ1-1	few	TGTGCCAGCAGTGATACCGGGACACTGATAGGCGCCCTCCCAGGGTCCACTGAAGCTTTCTTT	CASSDTGTLIGALPGSTEAFF
TRBV7-2	TRBD2	TRBJ2-7	NA	TGTGCCAGCAGCCCCGGGGGGGCCAGGGCCTACGAGCAGTACTTC	CASSPGGARAYEQYF
TRBV7-6	NA	TRBJ2-7	few	TGTGCCAGCAGCTCCCCCGCCCACGAGCAGTACTTC	CASSSPAHEQYF
TRBV3-1	NA	TRBJ2-7	NA	TGTGCCAGCAGCCAAGATAAGTCGAAGGGGCAGGGCCACGAGCAGTACTTC	CASSQDKSKGQGHEQYF
TRBV5-1	NA	TRBJ2-1	NA	TGCGCCAGCAGCTTGGAGTTTCAGGTTCCCCACAATGAGCAGTTCTTC	CASSLEFQVPHNEQFF
TRBV12-3/TRBV12-4	NA	TRBJ2-1	many	TGTGCCAGCAGTTTACTAACAAGCTCCTACAATGAGCAGTTCTTC	CASSLLTSSYNEQFF
TRBV20-1	TRBD2	TRBJ2-7	NA	TGCAGTGCTAGAGCCGGGACTAGAAGCGAGCAGTACTTC	CSARAGTRSEQYF
TRBV7-9	TRBD1	TRBJ2-1	NA	TGTGCCAGTTCAGGGGGCGGGAATGAGCAGTTCTTC	CASSGGGNEQFF
TRBV7-2	NA	TRBJ1-2	NA	TGTGCCAGCAGCTTAGCCCCCCATAACTATGGCTACACCTTC	CASSLAPHNYGYTF
TRBV3-1	NA	TRBJ1-1	NA	TGTGCCAGCAGCCAAGAGTTCCAAACCCGGGGGACTGAAGCTTTCTTT	CASSQEFQTRGTEAFF
TRBV15	TRBD2	TRBJ2-7	few	TGTGCCACCAGCAGAGCGAGCGGGAGTTCTTACGAGCAGTACTTC	CATSRASGSSYEQYF
TRBV7-2	NA	TRBJ2-2	NA	TGTGCCAGCAGCTTAGGCGGACGGAGGAACACCGGGGAGCTGTTTTTT	CASSLGGRRNTGELFF
TRBV7-2	NA	TRBJ1-5	many	TGTGCCAGCAGCCAAGATAGCAATCAGCCCCAGCATTTT	CASSQDSNQPQHF
TRBV3-1	NA	TRBJ1-5	few	TGTGCCAGCAGCCAAGCAGCGGATCAGCCCCAGCATTTT	CASSQAADQPQHF
TRBV7-2	TRBD2	TRBJ2-3	few	TGTGCCAGCAGCCCCGCCGCCGGGGGGGGAAGCACAGATACGCAGTATTTT	CASSPAAGGGSTDTQYF
TRBV12-3/TRBV12-4	TRBD2	TRBJ2-2	NA	TGTGCCAGCTGGACTCAGACTAGCGGGCACACCGGGGAGCTGTTTTTT	CASWTQTSGHTGELFF
TRBV7-2	NA	TRBJ2-2	NA	TGTGCCAGCAGCTTAGTTTCACCTCCGACCGGGGAGCTGTTTTTT	CASSLVSPPTGELFF
TRBV20-1	NA	TRBJ2-7	NA	TGCAGTGCTAGAAGTCGGGGGAGCTCCTACGAGCAGTACTTC	CSARSRGSSYEQYF
TRBV25-1	TRBD1	TRBJ1-2	NA	TGTGCCAGCAGTGTATGGACAGGGGATGGCTACACCTTC	CASSVWTGDGYTF
TRBV6-2/TRBV6-3	TRBD1	TRBJ2-3	NA	TGTGCCAGCAAGGAATTCAGGGGGCGCGAATTATCAGATACGCAGTATTTT	CASKEFRGRELSDTQYF
TRBV7-9	NA	TRBJ2-3	few	TGTGCCAGCAGCTTTTTAGCGCCCACAGATACGCAGTATTTT	CASSFLAPTDTQYF
TRBV11-1	NA	TRBJ1-1	NA	TGTGCCAGCAGCCGTTCACTATTGGGAGGGACTGAAGCTTTCTTT	CASSRSLLGGTEAFF
TRBV7-8	NA	TRBJ2-1	few	TGTGCCAGCAGTTTGCGGATGGGTGAAAATGAGCAGTTCTTC	CASSLRMGENEQFF
TRBV6-2/TRBV6-3	TRBD1	TRBJ1-5	NA	TGTGCCAGCAGGACCCAAGACAGGACAGGGGAGAAGCCCCAGCATTTT	CASRTQDRTGEKPQHF
TRBV29-1	TRBD2	TRBJ2-1	NA	TGCAGCGTTGAAGGTAGCGGGAGGCTCGATGAGCAGTTCTTC	CSVEGSGRLDEQFF
TRBV7-9	NA	TRBJ2-5	NA	TGTGCCAGCAGCTTAGGGGGGAGAAGAGAGACCCAGTACTTC	CASSLGGRRETQYF
TRBV4-1	NA	TRBJ1-5	NA	TGCGCCAGCAGCCGAGGGGACGACCACGGCCAGCCCCAGCATTTT	CASSRGDDHGQPQHF
TRBV7-2	NA	TRBJ2-7	NA	TGTGCCAGCAGCTCCTCCTACGCCGGGACCGAGCAGTACTTC	CASSSSYAGTEQYF
TRBV5-1	TRBD2	TRBJ2-5	few	TGCGCCAGCCGAAATGTCCTGGCGGGGGGATTGGAGACCCAGTACTTC	CASRNVLAGGLETQYF
TRBV24-1	TRBD2	TRBJ2-3	NA	TGTGCCACCAGTGACAGGACTAGCGCCAGAGGGGATACGCAGTATTTT	CATSDRTSARGDTQYF
TRBV2	NA	TRBJ1-1	few	TGTGCCAGCAGTGAACTCACTTCCCGGTCCACTGAAGCTTTCTTT	CASSELTSRSTEAFF
TRBV7-6	NA	TRBJ2-1	few	TGTGCCAGCAGTTTTGAAGCCGACTCAAATGAGCAGTTCTTC	CASSFEADSNEQFF
TRBV4-1	NA	TRBJ2-5	NA	TGCGCCAGCAGCCAAGATCTCTCCCGGGGTAGAGAGACCCAGTACTTC	CASSQDLSRGRETQYF
TRBV7-9	TRBD1	TRBJ2-1	few	TGTGCCAGCAGAGCCGGGACAGGGGAGGCTGGCGAGCAGTTCTTC	CASRAGTGEAGEQFF
TRBV7-2	TRBD1	TRBJ1-1	few	TGTGCCAGCAAGGGGGCCTATGGGCTAATGAACACTGAAGCTTTCTTT	CASKGAYGLMNTEAFF
TRBV29-1	TRBD1	TRBJ2-7	NA	TGCAGCGTTGAGCCGACAGGGAGCGGCGAGCAGTACTTC	CSVEPTGSGEQYF
TRBV4-2	NA	TRBJ1-3	NA	TGTGCCAGCAGCCAAGAATCCACAGGGAGGAACACCATATATTTT	CASSQESTGRNTIYF
TRBV7-9	NA	TRBJ1-5	few	TGTGCCAGCAGCGATACCGGGACAAATAGCAATCAGCCCCAGCATTTT	CASSDTGTNSNQPQHF
TRBV7-2	TRBD2	TRBJ2-3	many	TGTGCCAGCAGCCTAACCGGGACTAGCGGTACAGATACGCAGTATTTT	CASSLTGTSGTDTQYF
TRBV7-9	TRBD1	TRBJ1-2	NA	TGTGCCAGCAGCTTAGAGTTGGGACAGGAGACCCTTGGCTACACCTTC	CASSLELGQETLGYTF
TRBV7-2	TRBD1	TRBJ2-5	NA	TGTGCCAGCAGCCACCGGGGGACAGGGGGCGAGACCCAGTACTTC	CASSHRGTGGETQYF